The sample holds one count of the clone carrying this TCR beta chain. One junction end does not reproduce the germline sequence, and a read error may be involved. This specimen belongs to a study of tumor-infiltrating lymphocytes in primary liver carcinoma. About the study: Productive TCRbeta reads per sample were roughly 3.5 to 8 million, not differing by tissue.

Starting material of 400 to 600 ng total RNA yielded TCR beta cDNA via a constant-region primer. Three-round nested multiplex PCR performed with slightly modified ARM-PCR produced the TCR beta libraries. In the first two PCR rounds, TRBV1-TRBV30 forward primers were paired with a C-beta reverse primer, and each round lasted about 10 cycles. TCRdb reanalysed the multiplex PCR reads using MiXCR and keeps one entry per CDR3 protein. This sample has about 300,000 distinct CDR3 sequences, with more than 55% found just once. The source of the blood RNA was unsorted whole blood, and germline DNA was extracted as well. CDR3 length: 14 amino acids. Germline V gene sequence: CDR1 DFQATT, CDR2 SNEGSKA (reference sequence).

The chain is built from TRBV20-1 and TRBJ2-5; D may correspond to TRBD1 or TRBD2 (5 bases each). The source is a man aged 35 to 55 with primary liver carcinoma and hepatitis B virus infection. The sample comprised peripheral blood. The CDR3 DNA sequence: TGCAGTGCCCCTCCGCCGGGGCCGCTGGAGACCCATTACTTC. Translating gives CSAPPPGPLETHYF.